This T cell receptor (beta chain) was documented in a study of CD8+ T cells in alopecia areata (dated by TCRdb to the late 2010s). Study-wide context: The treated patients, all with moderate-to-severe alopecia areata, were enrolled in an open-label pilot trial of oral tofacitinib given at 5 to 10 mg twice daily. Patients received tofacitinib for 6 to 18 months and were then followed off drug for 6 months to check for delayed response and recurrence. In both human patients and the C3H/HeJ mouse model, the study applied high-throughput TCRbeta sequencing to look at T cell clonal expansion in alopecia areata. Disease severity in treated patients was measured with the SALT score, which quantifies the percentage of affected scalp surface area. immunoSEQ multiplex PCR using 35 Vbeta forward primers and 13 Jbeta reverse primers was used to amplify TCRbeta CDR3 regions. Biopsies were taken from tofacitinib-treated patients at baseline and at 4 and 24 weeks of treatment, and a later scalp biopsy was taken in several of the tofacitinib-treated patients. Clonality in the scalp was compared among normal scalp (n=4), patchy alopecia areata scalp (n=8), and alopecia totalis/universalis scalp (n=8). The RNA source kit depended on sample type: the PAXgene miRNA kit for fixed scalp, the miRNeasy kit for PBMCs, and the RNeasy kit for mouse skin. Human TCRbeta sequencing covered scalp tissue and sorted CD4+ and CD8+ peripheral blood T cells from patchy and totalis/universalis alopecia areata patients and healthy controls. The investigation overall reported the following: Many expanded lesional clones persisted in scalp and blood during tofacitinib treatment, which may partly explain relapse after stopping treatment. Because the treated cohort was small and had just a single nonresponder, larger studies are needed to establish links between baseline CD8+ expansion and response. Tofacitinib significantly lowered scalp clonality and the number of expanded CD8+ clones among the top 100 scalp clones. TCR sequences shared between patients were less clear than in mice, possibly partly because of HLA diversity in the patient population. Higher clonality and more expanded CD8+ clones were observed in lesional scalp than in normal scalp, particularly in alopecia totalis/universalis, a finding suggestive of antigenic drive. Unlike mouse skin, which is dominated by gammadelta T cells, normal human skin has resident alphabeta T cells that are also sequenced, and this complicates analysis of the scalp TCR repertoire.

The library was obtained by the immunoSEQ multiplex PCR assay. RNA was extracted from all samples and reverse transcribed into cDNA as template for TCR sequencing. First-strand cDNA was synthesized with SuperScript III using a 2:1 mix of oligo-dT and random hexamers. A synthetic immune receptor repertoire was used to assess amplification bias, and residual bias was removed computationally. In the source study's methods: Raw reads were preprocessed to remove errors, and CDR3 was defined according to IMGT conventions as the region from the conserved cysteine to phenylalanine. Clonality was calculated as 1 minus Shannon entropy normalized by log2 of the number of productive unique TCRs. Whether each scalp clone was CD4 or CD8 was inferred by checking scalp TCRbeta sequences against the CD4 and CD8 repertoires from sorted blood. In TCRdb, the immuneACCESS table is reduced to in-frame sequences with V and J assigned. These tables do not hold every clone; where another copy was compared, an unresolved V gene accounts for under half, and the others remain unexplained. V and J calls plus clone size are reproduced from that table; the DNA served to infer D and trimming. The sample profile shows roughly 46,000 clones; roughly two thirds of them were found once. The biggest ten clones account for over 20% of the sample.

This clone was detected only once. The antigen it binds to is not known. Base qualities are missing; no much larger clone stands one base away. Taken with the paper, the label for time point translates to: roughly 27 days on oral tofacitinib. The treatment or condition tag for this specimen amounts to: oral pan-JAK inhibitor, 5-10 mg twice daily. Lesional scalp punch biopsies and peripheral blood were collected from alopecia areata patients. PBMCs were isolated by density centrifugation and stained for CD3, CD4 and CD8, and CD4+ and CD8+ T cells were sorted on a FACSAria. The TCR comes from a human donor with alopecia areata. This specimen consisted of CD8+ T cells sorted from blood, obtained at week 4, from a patient treated with tofacitinib.

The DNA reads TGCAGCGTTAGTGACTATGGCTACACCTTC. It encodes CSVSDYGYTF. This chain joins TRBV29-1 to TRBJ1-2; the D gene is unclear. V is clipped by 5 bases and J by 3 bases, and the sequence between their germline boundaries is 4 bases long. Inclusive of the bounding cysteine and phenylalanine, the CDR3 is 10 residues long. Kept here is only the CDR3 DNA, which spans 30 bases and is read in frame from base 1. CDR1 and CDR2, looked up from the germline V gene, are SQVTM and ANQGSEA.